This T cell receptor beta chain is from a study of T-cell memory formation after mild COVID-19. The overall study: Clusters of TCRs were largely donor specific. Study-level findings and limits: Contracting clones, day 15 to 85, had balanced CD4/CD8, and later expanders favored CD4+. Some clones that responded were present in memory (sampled pre-infection), which suggests cross-reactive memory joined.

Amplification by 5'RACE using constant-segment primers produced TCR alpha and TCR beta cDNA libraries that carried sample barcodes and UMIs. A single record per CDR3 protein comes from TCRdb applying MiXCR to the 5' RACE reads. This table has roughly 450,000 distinct CDR3 sequences, under 20% appearing once. The table lists this clonotype with a few counts. Its matching antigen is unknown. Sequenced: PBMCs or a T cell subset sorted from them (not recorded which). This TCR derives from a man aged 18 to 30 who had mild COVID-19 (a few samples of this study predate the infection). Cell type and time point are not known.

The CDR3 coding sequence is TGTGCCAGCAGAACTCTGGGACAGGACATTCAGTACTTC. Encoded protein: CASRTLGQDIQYF. The chain carries TRBV6-1 and TRBJ2-4, with TRBD1 matching over 8 bases. There are 13 residues in the CDR3. CDR1 and CDR2 (germline): MNHNS, SASEGT. J was trimmed by 8 bases and V by 6 bases; bases with no gene match: 6.